The present TCR beta chain was sequenced within a study of CD8+ T cells in alopecia areata. Study at large: A 6-month period off drug followed tofacitinib, which lasted 6 to 18 months.

Study-level results: Clonality was higher in lesional than normal scalp, especially in alopecia totalis/universalis. In scalp, tofacitinib significantly decreased clonality and expanded CD8+ clones among the top 100. Because of a solitary nonresponder, the connection of baseline CD8+ expansion to response stays uncertain.

Extraction of RNA preceded its reverse transcription into cDNA, which served as the sequencing template. Assay used: immunoSEQ multiplex PCR; TCRdb lists only in-frame clones, some missing. The sample includes about 210,000 clones, around three fifths seen only once; the top ten take 1.6%. A note on this clone: Its target is not known.

Regarding treatment: oral pan-JAK inhibitor, 5-10 mg twice daily. The TCR sequence derives from a human donor with alopecia areata. Sequencing used CD4+ T cells sorted from blood, obtained at week 4, from a patient treated with tofacitinib.

The CDR3 DNA sequence: TGCGCCAGCAGCCGTAGTCAGGGCCAGTTCGAGACCCAGTACTTC. Translating gives CASSRSQGQFETQYF. This chain connects TRBV4-3 to TRBJ2-5; a weak D match, TRBD1 (5 bases). The CDR3 loop spans 15 amino acids. V lost 4 bases and J 5 bases, leaving 17 bases between the germline ends. Looked up from germline, CDR1 is LGHNA and CDR2 is YSLEER.